Following are 2 T cell receptor beta chains from one sample sequenced in a study of lymphopenia after photon versus proton radiotherapy (dated by TCRdb to about 2019). The protocol used for the library was the immunoSEQ multiplex PCR assay. TCRdb re-hosts the immuneACCESS table, in-frame sequences only. Its copies lack some clones; in the studies checked, an unresolved V gene accounts for under half of them, and the cause for the rest is not known. Across this sample there are tens of thousands of clones, with 87% seen only once. The top ten clonotypes cover 10% to 12% of the sample. Sequenced here: peripheral blood, sampled from a patient treated with proton-based radiotherapy. These receptors all stem from a man older than 75 with esophageal cancer.

The chain combines TRBV11-3 with TRBJ2-1, with TRBD2 matching 7 bases. This CDR3 contains 14 residues. The J segment lost 7 bases and the V segment lost 1 base, leaving 4 bases of the junction unmatched. Germline V gene sequence: CDR1 SGHNT, CDR2 YENEEA. CDR3 sequence reads: CASSLVGGSNEQFF. The DNA for the CDR3 is TGTGCCAGCAGCTTAGTGGGAGGGTCAAATGAGCAGTTCTTC.

The DNA of the CDR3 is TGTGCCACCAGCACAGCCCTAGATGAGCAGTTCTTC. It is translated as CATSTALDEQFF. The chain joins TRBV15 to TRBJ2-1; the D is unclear. Germline CDR1 and CDR2: LNHNV and YYDKDF (reference sequence). The CDR3 contains 12 residues. V lost 4 bases and J 8 bases, leaving 9 bases between the germline ends.